The 22 T cell receptor beta chains presented below share a single source sample, sequenced in a study of T cells in Graves' hyperthyroidism and ophthalmopathy. Regions amplified from RNA transcripts were the TCR beta CDR3 regions. First-round RT-PCR targeting the TCR CDR3 was performed with the HTBI primer set. TCRdb fed the multiplex PCR reads into MiXCR, producing one record per CDR3 protein. Here the sample spans more than 500,000 distinct CDR3 sequences, roughly 45% being singletons. Sample: peripheral blood or thyroid tissue (not recorded which). The source is an adult woman with Graves' disease, either hyperthyroidism or ophthalmopathy (not recorded which).

This clonotype was found many times. The chain combines TRBV29-1 with TRBJ1-3; no reliable D call. V lost 4 bases and J 2 bases, leaving 9 bases between the germline ends. This CDR3 contains 13 residues. CDR1 SQVTM and CDR2 ANQGSEA come from the germline V gene. The CDR3 spells CSVAQSTGNTIYF. CDR3 DNA sequence: TGCAGCGTTGCCCAGTCTACTGGAAACACCATATATTTT.

V usage is TRBV4-1 and J usage is TRBJ1-5; possibly TRBD1 for D (6 bases). The CDR3 is 19 residues long. V shed 4 bases and J shed 6 bases, with 28 bases lying between them. Germline CDR1 and CDR2: MGHRA and YSYEKL. CDR3 loop: CASSPRLKQGPDNSQPQHF. The CDR3 region has the DNA TGCGCCAGCAGCCCACGACTTAAACAGGGTCCCGATAACAGTCAGCCCCAGCATTTT.

This clonotype has ten or more counts. V gene TRBV19 combines with J gene TRBJ2-2; 11 bases fit TRBD1. CDR1 LNHDA and CDR2 SQIVND come from the germline V gene (reference sequence). This CDR3 has 16 residues. V lost 3 bases and J lost 7; bases outside the gene matches: 7. In nucleotides, the CDR3 is TGTGCCAGTAGTATGGACAGGGGGCATTCGTACGGGGAGCTGTTTTTT. Translating it yields CASSMDRGHSYGELFF.

The J gene is TRBJ2-5, the V gene TRBV12-3 or TRBV12-4; the match to TRBD2 covers 12 bases. Germline trimming cut 5 bases from V and 1 base from J; bases unmatched to any gene: 11. This CDR3 has 18 amino acids. This CDR3 is CASSTGVLAGGSQETQYF. CDR3 nucleotide sequence: TGTGCCAGCAGTACAGGGGTACTAGCGGGAGGCTCCCAAGAGACCCAGTACTTC.

V usage is TRBV20-1 and J usage is TRBJ1-5, with D unclear. With 0 bases removed from V and 11 bases from J, the gap between germline ends came to 20 bases. Germline V lookup: CDR1 DFQATT, CDR2 SNEGSKA (reference sequence). This CDR3 has 15 amino acids. The CDR3 DNA sequence: TGCAGTGCTAGAGATACGGAGCGCGTAGAGGAGACCCAGCATTTT. Translating it yields CSARDTERVEETQHF.

The rearrangement uses TRBV20-1 and TRBJ1-2; TRBD1 aligns across 7 bases. V shed 4 bases and J 0 bases; nucleotides not matched to a gene: 2. The CDR3 spans 13 residues. Germline lookup yields CDR1 DFQATT and CDR2 SNEGSKA (reference sequence). Here the CDR3 reads CSATQGANYGYTF. The CDR3 DNA reads as TGCAGTGCTACCCAGGGGGCTAACTATGGCTACACCTTC.

The CDR3 sequence: CASSYSRSRLFF. The CDR3 DNA follows: TGTGCCAGCAGTTACTCACGCAGCAGACTGTTTTTT. The rearrangement uses TRBV12-3 or TRBV12-4 and TRBJ1-4; D gene uncertain. Trimming removed 4 bases from V and 13 bases from J, with 13 bases in between. The CDR3 extends over 12 amino acids.

This clonotype was seen many times. The chain recombines TRBV10-2 with TRBJ2-5; TRBD2 matches 10 bases. The J segment lost 4 bases and the V segment lost 6 bases, leaving 5 bases of the junction unmatched. The CDR3 has 14 amino acids. CDR1 is WSHSY, CDR2 SAAADI, per germline. The CDR3 DNA reads TGCGCCAGCAGCCCAGCGGGAGGGTCAGAGACCCAGTACTTC. Its protein product is CASSPAGGSETQYF.

As to this clonotype: The CDR3 end shows no conserved phenylalanine or tryptophan, and so a read error is likely. The limits of the CDR3 on the DNA are not certain, so only TCRdb's listed CDR3 is given. V gene TRBV5-5 combines with J gene TRBJ1-2; the D segment call TRBD1 is taken from the table without a DNA check. Per germline, CDR1 SGHKS and CDR2 YYEKEE (reference sequence). From its first to its last residue, the CDR3 has 15 amino acids. The CDR3 here is CASSLSGRANYGCTS.

Many counts were recorded for this clonotype. The chain carries TRBV9 and TRBJ2-5; the D is unclear. Trimming cost V 0 bases and J 5 bases, with 8 bases left between them. This CDR3 contains 13 residues. Germline-derived CDR1 and CDR2 are SGDLS and YYNGEE. CDR3 amino acids: CASSVGQGETQYF. CDR3 in DNA: TGTGCCAGCAGCGTAGGGCAAGGGGAGACCCAGTACTTC.

A few counts support this clonotype. The chain links TRBV10-3 to TRBJ2-5; possible D gene TRBD1, 6 bases. The CDR3 covers 13 residues. The V gene's germline CDR1 is ENHRY and CDR2 SYGVKD. Trimming pared 2 bases from V and 6 bases from J, leaving 10 bases between. This chain's CDR3 is CAISEAGEQTQYF. CDR3 nucleotides: TGTGCCATCAGTGAGGCAGGGGAACAGACCCAGTACTTC.

The chain combines TRBV10-3 with TRBJ2-5; D is undetermined. V was clipped by 3 bases and J by 5 bases, with 4 bases between them. Germline lookup yields CDR1 ENHRY and CDR2 SYGVKD. The CDR3 is 11 amino acids. The DNA for the CDR3 is TGTGCCATCAGTGAATGGGAGACCCAGTACTTC. Residues: CAISEWETQYF.

This chain uses TRBV25-1 with TRBJ1-3, with D maybe TRBD1 (5 bases). The CDR3 consists of 14 residues. Trimming pared 3 bases from V and 4 bases from J, leaving 10 bases between. The germline gives CDR1 MGHDK, CDR2 SYGVNS. CDR3 coding DNA: TGTGCCAGCAGTGATGGCGCAGGGGGAAACACCATATATTTT. This gives the protein CASSDGAGGNTIYF. Full variable domain (missing parts from reference TRBV25-1 and TRBJ1-3): EADIYQTPRYLVIGTGKKITLECSQTMGHDKMYWYQQDPGMELHLIHYSYGVNSTEKGDLSSESTVSRIRTEHFPLTLESARPSHTSQYLCASSDGAGGNTIYFGEGSWLTVV.

This clonotype was observed many times. V is TRBV20-1 and J is TRBJ1-5, with 10 bases that match TRBD1. Trimming at V came to 3 bases and at J to 7 bases, leaving 12 bases not matched to a gene. CDR3 length equals 16 residues. Germline lookup yields CDR1 DFQATT and CDR2 SNEGSKA (reference sequence). The CDR3 loop is CSASGGQGVWSQPQHF. The CDR3, as DNA: TGCAGTGCTAGTGGCGGACAGGGGGTCTGGAGCCAGCCCCAGCATTTT.

This clonotype appeared many times. The chain links TRBV15 to TRBJ1-1, with D unresolved. The V end lost 6 bases, the J end lost 3 bases, and 11 bases lay between the germline ends. The CDR3 loop spans 13 amino acids. Germline loops: CDR1 LNHNV, CDR2 YYDKDF (reference sequence). The CDR3 coding sequence is TGTGCCACCAGTCCCGATCCATACACTGAAGCTTTCTTT. This encodes CATSPDPYTEAFF.

The rearrangement links TRBV13 to TRBJ1-5; 9 bases line up with TRBD1. Germline values: CDR1 PRHDT, CDR2 FYEKMQ (reference sequence). The V gene end was trimmed by 3 bases and the J gene end by 5 bases; junction bases not matched to a gene: 5. CDR3 size: 15 residues. The CDR3 DNA reads as TGTGCCAGCAGCTTCTCGACAGGGGGGTATCAGCCCCAGCATTTT. The encoded protein is CASSFSTGGYQPQHF.

This chain connects TRBV29-1 to TRBJ2-5, with TRBD1 matching 9 bases. V was pared by 8 bases and J by 6 bases, with 7 bases of the junction left unmatched. Germline values: CDR1 SQVTM, CDR2 ANQGSEA. The CDR3 totals 12 residues. The CDR3 bases are TGCAGCCAACAGGGGGCTAGTCAGACCCAGTACTTC. The encoded protein is CSQQGASQTQYF.

V gene TRBV29-1 combines with J gene TRBJ2-7, with D maybe TRBD2 (6 bases). There are 14 residues in the CDR3. Germline CDR1 SQVTM, CDR2 ANQGSEA. Trimming stripped 4 bases from V and 3 bases from J, with 16 bases between. The CDR3 is CSVVVRGNGYEQYF. CDR3 nucleotide sequence: TGCAGCGTTGTAGTTCGCGGGAATGGCTACGAGCAGTACTTC.

The chain recombines TRBV24-1 with TRBJ2-6; D remains ambiguous. Between the trimmed V and J ends, which lost 5 bases and 0 bases, there was a span of 10 bases. This CDR3 contains 16 residues. Germline V gives CDR1 KGHDR, CDR2 SFDVKD. CDR3 sequence: CATSAPSTSGANVLTF. CDR3 sequence (DNA): TGTGCCACCAGTGCCCCGTCAACCTCTGGGGCCAACGTCCTGACTTTC.

This clonotype was recorded at least ten times. The rearrangement uses TRBV12-3 or TRBV12-4 and TRBJ2-7, with 9 bases that match TRBD1. The CDR3 is 14 residues long. J lost 6 bases, V lost 5 bases, and 8 bases had no gene match. The CDR3 here is CASSATGGSGEQYF. The CDR3 DNA follows: TGTGCCAGCAGTGCTACAGGGGGCTCGGGCGAGCAGTACTTC.

V gene TRBV15 combines with J gene TRBJ1-2; 7 bases map to TRBD1. In germline, CDR1 is LNHNV, CDR2 YYDKDF (reference sequence). With 8 bases clipped from V and 6 bases from J, the junction kept 9 bases outside the gene matches. The CDR3 loop spans 13 amino acids. This CDR3 reads CATGTGVGDGYTF. In nucleotides, the CDR3 is TGTGCCACCGGAACAGGGGTTGGCGATGGCTACACCTTC.

Comments on this clonotype: A much larger clone is a single base away; this may be a read error. The rearrangement joins TRBV5-6 to TRBJ1-2, with D possibly matching TRBD1 (6 bases). The CDR3 covers 15 residues. Per the germline V gene, CDR1 is SGHDT and CDR2 is YYEEEE. The CDR3 sequence: CVSSLRGQDSYGYTF. The CDR3 region has the DNA TGTGTCAGCAGCTTGAGGGGCCAGGACAGCTATGGCTACACCTTC. Full variable domain (outside the CDR3, taken from reference TRBV5-6 and TRBJ1-2): DAGVTQSPTHLIKTRGQQVTLRCSPKSGHDTVSWYQQALGQGPQFIFQYYEEEERQRGNFPDRFSGHQFPNYSSELNVNALLLGDSALYLCVSSLRGQDSYGYTFGSGTRLTVV.